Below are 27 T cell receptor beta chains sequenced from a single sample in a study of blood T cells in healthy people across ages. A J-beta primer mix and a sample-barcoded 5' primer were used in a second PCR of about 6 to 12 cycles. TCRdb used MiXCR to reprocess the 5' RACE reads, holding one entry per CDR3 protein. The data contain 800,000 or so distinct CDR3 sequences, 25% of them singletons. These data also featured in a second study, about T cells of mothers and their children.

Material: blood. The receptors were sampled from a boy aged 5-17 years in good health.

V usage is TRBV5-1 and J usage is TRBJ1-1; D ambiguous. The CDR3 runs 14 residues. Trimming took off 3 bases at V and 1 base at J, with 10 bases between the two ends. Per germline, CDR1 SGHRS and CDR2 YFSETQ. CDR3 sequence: CASSSLEENTEAFF. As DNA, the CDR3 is TGCGCCAGCAGCTCCCTAGAGGAGAACACTGAAGCTTTCTTT.

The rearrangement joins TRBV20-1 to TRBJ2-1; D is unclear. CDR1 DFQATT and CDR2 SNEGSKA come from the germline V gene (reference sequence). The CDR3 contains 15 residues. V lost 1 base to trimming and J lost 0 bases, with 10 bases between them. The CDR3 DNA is TGCAGTGCTAGAGGCCGAGCCCACTCCTACAATGAGCAGTTCTTC. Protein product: CSARGRAHSYNEQFF.

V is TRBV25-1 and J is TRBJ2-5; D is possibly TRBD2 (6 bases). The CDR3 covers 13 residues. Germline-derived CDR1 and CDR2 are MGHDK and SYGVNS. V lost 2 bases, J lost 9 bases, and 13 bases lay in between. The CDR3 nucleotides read TGTGCCAGCAGTGAAAGTCCTAGGGAGGCCCAGTACTTC. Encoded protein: CASSESPREAQYF. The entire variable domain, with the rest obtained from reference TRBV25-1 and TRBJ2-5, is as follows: EADIYQTPRYLVIGTGKKITLECSQTMGHDKMYWYQQDPGMELHLIHYSYGVNSTEKGDLSSESTVSRIRTEHFPLTLESARPSHTSQYLCASSESPREAQYFGPGTRLLVL.

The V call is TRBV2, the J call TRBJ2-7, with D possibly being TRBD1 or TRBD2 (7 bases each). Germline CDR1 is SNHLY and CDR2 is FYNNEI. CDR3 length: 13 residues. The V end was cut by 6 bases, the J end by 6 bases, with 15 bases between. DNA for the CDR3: TGTGCCAGCAGAAACAGGGGAGGGTCCGAGCAGTACTTC. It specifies CASRNRGGSEQYF.

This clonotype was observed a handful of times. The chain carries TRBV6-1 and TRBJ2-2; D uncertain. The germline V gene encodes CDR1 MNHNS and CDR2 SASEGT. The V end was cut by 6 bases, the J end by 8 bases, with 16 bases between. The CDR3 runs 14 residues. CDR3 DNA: TGTGCCAGCAGGGACGGAGAAATCGTTGGGGAGCTGTTTTTT. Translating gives CASRDGEIVGELFF.

The CDR3 sequence is CASRRADRSGPDTQYF. In nucleotides, the CDR3 is TGTGCCAGCAGGAGGGCAGACAGGTCTGGCCCAGATACGCAGTATTTT. The chain carries TRBV9 and TRBJ2-3, with D possibly TRBD1 on 6 matching bases. Germline V CDR1 and CDR2: SGDLS, YYNGEE. The V gene lost 5 bases and the J gene lost 4 bases, with 20 bases spanning the gap. CDR3 length: 16 residues. The entire variable domain, with the rest obtained from reference TRBV9 and TRBJ2-3, is as follows: DSGVTQTPKHLITATGQRVTLRCSPRSGDLSVYWYQQSLDQGLQFLIQYYNGEERAKGNILERFSAQQFPDLHSELNLSSLELGDSALYFCASRRADRSGPDTQYFGPGTRLTVL.

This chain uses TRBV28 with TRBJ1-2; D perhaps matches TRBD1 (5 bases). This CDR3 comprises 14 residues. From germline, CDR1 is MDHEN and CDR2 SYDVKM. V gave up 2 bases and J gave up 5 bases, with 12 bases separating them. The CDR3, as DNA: TGTGCCAGCAGTTTAGGTCGGCGGGGGTATGGCTACACCTTC. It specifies CASSLGRRGYGYTF.

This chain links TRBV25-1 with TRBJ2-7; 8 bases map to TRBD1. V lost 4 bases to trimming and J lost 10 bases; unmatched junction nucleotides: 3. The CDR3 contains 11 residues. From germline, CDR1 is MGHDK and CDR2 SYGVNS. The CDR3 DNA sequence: TGTGCCAGCAGTGCGGGACAGGTACAGTACTTC. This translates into CASSAGQVQYF.

DNA for the CDR3: TGCGCCAGCAGCCAAGTGAGGGGGCCAGCGAACACCGGGGAGCTGTTTTTT. It yields the protein CASSQVRGPANTGELFF. The chain links TRBV4-3 to TRBJ2-2; TRBD1 agrees at 7 bases. Germline CDR1 is LGHNA and CDR2 is YSLEER. Losses at the gene ends were 1 base for V and 0 bases for J; bases not matched to a gene: 5. CDR3 length: 17 residues.

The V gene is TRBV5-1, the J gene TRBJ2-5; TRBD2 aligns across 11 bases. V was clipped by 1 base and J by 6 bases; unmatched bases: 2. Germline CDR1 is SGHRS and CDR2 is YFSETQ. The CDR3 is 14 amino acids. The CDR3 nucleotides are TGCGCCAGCAGCTTGACTAGCGGGAGCAAGACCCAGTACTTC. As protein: CASSLTSGSKTQYF. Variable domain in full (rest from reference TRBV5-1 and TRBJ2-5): KAGVTQTPRYLIKTRGQQVTLSCSPISGHRSVSWYQQTPGQGLQFLFEYFSETQRNKGNFPGRFSGRQFSNSRSEMNVSTLELGDSALYLCASSLTSGSKTQYFGPGTRLLVL.

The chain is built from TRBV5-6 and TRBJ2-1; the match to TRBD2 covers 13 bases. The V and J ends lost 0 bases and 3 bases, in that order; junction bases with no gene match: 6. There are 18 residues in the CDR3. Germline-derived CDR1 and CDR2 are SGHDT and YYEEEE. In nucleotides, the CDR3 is TGTGCCAGCAGCTTGGCCTGGACTAGCGGGAGCCTCTACAATGAGCAGTTCTTC. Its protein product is CASSLAWTSGSLYNEQFF.

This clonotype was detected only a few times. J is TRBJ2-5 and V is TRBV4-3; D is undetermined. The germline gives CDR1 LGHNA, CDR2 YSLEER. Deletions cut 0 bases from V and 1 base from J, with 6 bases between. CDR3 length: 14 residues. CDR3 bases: TGCGCCAGCAGCCAAGATTTGAGCCAAGAGACCCAGTACTTC. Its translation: CASSQDLSQETQYF.

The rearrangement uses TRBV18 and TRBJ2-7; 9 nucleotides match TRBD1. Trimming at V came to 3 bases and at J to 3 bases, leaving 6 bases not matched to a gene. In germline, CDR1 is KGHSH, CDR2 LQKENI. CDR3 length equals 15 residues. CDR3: CASSPGGTGNYEQYF. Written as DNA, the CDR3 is TGTGCCAGCTCACCGGGGGGGACAGGGAACTACGAGCAGTACTTC.

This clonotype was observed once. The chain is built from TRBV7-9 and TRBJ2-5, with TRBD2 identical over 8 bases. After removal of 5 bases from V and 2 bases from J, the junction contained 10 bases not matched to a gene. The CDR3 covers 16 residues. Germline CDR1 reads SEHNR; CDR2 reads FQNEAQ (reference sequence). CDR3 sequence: CASSPWGSGKQETQYF. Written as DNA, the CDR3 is TGTGCCAGCAGCCCATGGGGTAGCGGGAAACAAGAGACCCAGTACTTC.

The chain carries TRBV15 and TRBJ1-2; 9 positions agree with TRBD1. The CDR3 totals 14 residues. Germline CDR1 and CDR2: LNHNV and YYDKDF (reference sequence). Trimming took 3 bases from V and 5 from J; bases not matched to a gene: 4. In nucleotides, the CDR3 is TGTGCCACCAGCAGCGACAGGGGGGAATATGGCTACACCTTC. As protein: CATSSDRGEYGYTF.

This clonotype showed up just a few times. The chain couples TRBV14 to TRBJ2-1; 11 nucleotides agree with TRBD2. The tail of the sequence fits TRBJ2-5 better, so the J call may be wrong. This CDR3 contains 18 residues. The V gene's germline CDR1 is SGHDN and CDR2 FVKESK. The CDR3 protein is CASSQGISGLAVRETQYF. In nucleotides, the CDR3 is TGTGCCAGCAGCCAAGGGATCTCGGGACTAGCGGTTAGGGAGACCCAGTACTTC.

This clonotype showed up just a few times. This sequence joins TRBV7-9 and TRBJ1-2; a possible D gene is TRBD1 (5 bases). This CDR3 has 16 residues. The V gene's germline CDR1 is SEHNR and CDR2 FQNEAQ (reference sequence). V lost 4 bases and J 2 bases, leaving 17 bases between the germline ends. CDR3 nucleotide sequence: TGTGCCAGCAGCTGGGGGTCCGGGGACGGGAACTATGGCTACACCTTC. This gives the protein CASSWGSGDGNYGYTF.

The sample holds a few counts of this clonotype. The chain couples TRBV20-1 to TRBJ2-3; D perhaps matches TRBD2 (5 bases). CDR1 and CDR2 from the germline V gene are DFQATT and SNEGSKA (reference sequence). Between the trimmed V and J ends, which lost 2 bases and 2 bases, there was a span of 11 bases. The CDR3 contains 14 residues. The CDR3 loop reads CSARWEDYTDTQYF. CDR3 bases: TGCAGTGCTAGATGGGAAGACTACACAGATACGCAGTATTTT.

The CDR3 DNA reads TGCAGCGTCCTCATAAGCACAGATACGCAGTATTTT. It is translated as CSVLISTDTQYF. The chain is built from TRBV29-1 and TRBJ2-3; D is undetermined. Between the trimmed V and J ends, which lost 6 bases and 0 bases, there was a span of 7 bases. This CDR3 is 12 amino acids long. CDR1 is SQVTM, CDR2 ANQGSEA, per germline.

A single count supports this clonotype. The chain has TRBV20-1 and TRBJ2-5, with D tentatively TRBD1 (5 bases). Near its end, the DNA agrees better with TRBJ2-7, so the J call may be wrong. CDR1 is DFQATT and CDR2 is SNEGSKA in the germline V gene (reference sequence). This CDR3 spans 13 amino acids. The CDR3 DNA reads TGCAGTGCTAGAGCCACAGGTTGGGACGAGCAGTACTTC. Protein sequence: CSARATGWDEQYF.

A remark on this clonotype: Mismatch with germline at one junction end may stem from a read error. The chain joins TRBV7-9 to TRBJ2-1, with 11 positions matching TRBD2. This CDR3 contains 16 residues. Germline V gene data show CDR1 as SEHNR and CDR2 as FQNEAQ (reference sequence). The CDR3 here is CASRSGTSGDYNEQLF. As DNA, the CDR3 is TGTGCCAGCAGATCCGGGACTAGCGGAGATTACAATGAGCAGTTATTC.

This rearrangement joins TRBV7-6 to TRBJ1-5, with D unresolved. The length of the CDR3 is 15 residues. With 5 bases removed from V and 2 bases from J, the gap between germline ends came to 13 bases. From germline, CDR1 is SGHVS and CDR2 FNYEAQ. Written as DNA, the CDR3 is TGTGCCAGCAGCGACGAAGGGAACCGCAATCAGCCCCAGCATTTT. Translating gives CASSDEGNRNQPQHF.

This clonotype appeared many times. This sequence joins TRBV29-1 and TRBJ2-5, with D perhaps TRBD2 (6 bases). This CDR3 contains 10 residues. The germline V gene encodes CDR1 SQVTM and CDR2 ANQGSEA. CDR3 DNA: TGCAGTTCGGGGGAGGAGACCCAGTACTTC. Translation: CSSGEETQYF.

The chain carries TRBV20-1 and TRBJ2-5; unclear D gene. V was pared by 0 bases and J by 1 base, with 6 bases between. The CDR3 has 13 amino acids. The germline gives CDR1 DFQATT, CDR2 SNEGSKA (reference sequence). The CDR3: CSARDYGQETQYF. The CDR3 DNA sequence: TGCAGTGCTAGAGATTATGGCCAAGAGACCCAGTACTTC.

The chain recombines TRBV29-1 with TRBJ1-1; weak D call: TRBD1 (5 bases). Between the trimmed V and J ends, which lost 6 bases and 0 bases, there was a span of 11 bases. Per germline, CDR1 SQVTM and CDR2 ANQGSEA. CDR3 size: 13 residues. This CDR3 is CSVDRRMNTEAFF. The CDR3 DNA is TGCAGCGTCGACAGAAGAATGAACACTGAAGCTTTCTTT. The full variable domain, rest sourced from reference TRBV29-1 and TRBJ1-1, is SAVISQKPSRDICQRGTSLTIQCQVDSQVTMMFWYRQQPGQSLTLIATANQGSEATYESGFVIDKFPISRPNLTFSTLTVSNMSPEDSSIYLCSVDRRMNTEAFFGQGTRLTVV.

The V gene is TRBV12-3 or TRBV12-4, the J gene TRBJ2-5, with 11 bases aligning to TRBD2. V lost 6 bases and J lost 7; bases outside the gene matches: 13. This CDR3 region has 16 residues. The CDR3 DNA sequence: TGTGCCAGCAGCCCCCAGGGACTAGCGGCTCCGGGGACCCAGTACTTC. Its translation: CASSPQGLAAPGTQYF.

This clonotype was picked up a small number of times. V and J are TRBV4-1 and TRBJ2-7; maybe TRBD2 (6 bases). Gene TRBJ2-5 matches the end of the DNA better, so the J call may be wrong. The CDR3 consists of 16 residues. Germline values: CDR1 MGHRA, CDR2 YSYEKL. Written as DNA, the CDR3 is TGCGCCAGCAGCCAAGATAGGGACTTTGCGCAAGAGACCCAGTACTTC. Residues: CASSQDRDFAQETQYF.